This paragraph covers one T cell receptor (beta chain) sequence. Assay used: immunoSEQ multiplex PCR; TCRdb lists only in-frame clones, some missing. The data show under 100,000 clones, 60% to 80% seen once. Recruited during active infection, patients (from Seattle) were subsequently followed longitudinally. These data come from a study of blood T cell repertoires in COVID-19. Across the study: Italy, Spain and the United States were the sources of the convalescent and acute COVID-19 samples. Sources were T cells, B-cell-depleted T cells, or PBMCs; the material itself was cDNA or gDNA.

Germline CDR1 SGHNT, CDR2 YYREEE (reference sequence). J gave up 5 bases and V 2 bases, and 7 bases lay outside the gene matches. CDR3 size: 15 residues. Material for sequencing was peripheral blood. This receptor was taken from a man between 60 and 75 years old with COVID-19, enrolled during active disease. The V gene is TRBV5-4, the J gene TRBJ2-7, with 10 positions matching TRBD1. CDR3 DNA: TGTGCCAGCAGCTTTCCGGGACAGGGGTTCAACGAGCAGTACTTC. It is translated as CASSFPGQGFNEQYF.